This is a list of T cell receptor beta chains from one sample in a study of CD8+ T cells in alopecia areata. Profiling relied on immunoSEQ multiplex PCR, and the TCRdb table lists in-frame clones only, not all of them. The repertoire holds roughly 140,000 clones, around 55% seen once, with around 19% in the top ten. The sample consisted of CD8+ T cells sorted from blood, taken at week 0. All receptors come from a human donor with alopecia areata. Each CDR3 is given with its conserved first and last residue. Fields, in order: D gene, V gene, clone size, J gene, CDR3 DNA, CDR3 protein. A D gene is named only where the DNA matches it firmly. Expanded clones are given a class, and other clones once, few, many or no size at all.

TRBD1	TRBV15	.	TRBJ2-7	TGTGCCACCAGCAGAGATGCCGAGGGACAGGCTTCCTACGAGCAGTACTTC	CATSRDAEGQASYEQYF
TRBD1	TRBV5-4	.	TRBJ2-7	TGTGCCAGCAGCTTGGACAGGGGTACTCCCTACGAGCAGTACTTC	CASSLDRGTPYEQYF
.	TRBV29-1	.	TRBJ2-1	TGCAGCGTTGCGGGACGGCGGGGTGAGCAGTTCTTC	CSVAGRRGEQFF
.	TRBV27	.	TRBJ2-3	TGTGCCAGCAGTTCAAGACAGAGCCGCGTAACGCAGTATTTT	CASSSRQSRVTQYF
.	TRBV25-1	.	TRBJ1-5	TGTGCCAGCAGTGTGGCAGGCCATAATCAGCCCCAGCATTTT	CASSVAGHNQPQHF
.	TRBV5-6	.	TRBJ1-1	TGTGCCAGCAGCTTAGGAGATGAAGCTTTCTTT	CASSLGDEAFF
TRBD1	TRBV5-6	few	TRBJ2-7	TGTGCCAGCAGCCTGGACGGACAGGGGAACCACGAGCAGTACTTC	CASSLDGQGNHEQYF
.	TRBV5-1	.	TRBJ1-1	TGCGCCAGCAGCTTGGCGGTGGGAACTGAAGCTTTCTTT	CASSLAVGTEAFF
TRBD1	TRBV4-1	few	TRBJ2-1	TGCGCCAGCAGCCAAGCGCAGGGGGCAAGGGATGAGCAGTTCTTC	CASSQAQGARDEQFF
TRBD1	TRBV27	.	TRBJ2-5	TGTGCCAGCAGTCCCCGGACAGGAGAGACCCAGTACTTC	CASSPRTGETQYF
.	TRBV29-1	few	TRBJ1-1	TGCAGCGTTGAAGCGGGGGGCACTGAAGCTTTCTTT	CSVEAGGTEAFF
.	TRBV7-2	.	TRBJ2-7	TGTGCCAGCAGCTTAGCGCGTCCAGGGATGTACGAGCAGTACTTC	CASSLARPGMYEQYF
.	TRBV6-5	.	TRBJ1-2	TGTGCCAGCAGTTATTCAGGGTCAGGTGGCTACACCTTC	CASSYSGSGGYTF
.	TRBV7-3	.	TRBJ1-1	TGTGCCAGCAGCTTAACGGGGGGCCAGGCTGAAGCTTTCTTT	CASSLTGGQAEAFF
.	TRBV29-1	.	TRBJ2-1	TGCAGCGTCGACCCAACGTACAATGAGCAGTTCTTC	CSVDPTYNEQFF